The text below deals with one T cell receptor (beta chain). The sample comes from a study of blood T cell repertoires in COVID-19. Method: immunoSEQ multiplex PCR; TCRdb's copy keeps in-frame clones and lacks some. The sample records a few hundred thousand clones, roughly 91% being singletons. Participants' own reports of clinical history determined their cohort assignment. Sequencing was performed on PBMCs or T cells enriched from blood (not recorded which). This TCR came from a woman between 18 and 29 years old who had recovered from COVID-19.

In DNA form, the CDR3 reads TGTGCCAGCAGCTTAGGAGGGACCGGGGAGCTGTTTTTT. Protein sequence: CASSLGGTGELFF. This chain uses TRBV7-6 with TRBJ2-2, with TRBD2 as a possible D gene (5 bases). The germline V and J ends were trimmed by 1 base and 5 bases, with 5 bases remaining between them. The germline CDR1 and CDR2 sequences are SGHVS and FNYEAQ. The CDR3 covers 13 residues.